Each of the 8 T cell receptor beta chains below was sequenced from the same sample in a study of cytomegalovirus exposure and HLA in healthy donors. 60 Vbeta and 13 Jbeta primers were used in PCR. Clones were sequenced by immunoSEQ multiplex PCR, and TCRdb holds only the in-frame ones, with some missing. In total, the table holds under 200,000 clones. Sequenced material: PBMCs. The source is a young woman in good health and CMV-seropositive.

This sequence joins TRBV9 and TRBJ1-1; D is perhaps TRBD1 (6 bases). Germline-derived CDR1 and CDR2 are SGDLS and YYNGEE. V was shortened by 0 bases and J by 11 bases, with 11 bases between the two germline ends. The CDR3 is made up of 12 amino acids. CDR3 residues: CASSVVQGRAFF. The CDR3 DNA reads TGTGCCAGCAGCGTAGTACAGGGAAGGGCTTTCTTT.

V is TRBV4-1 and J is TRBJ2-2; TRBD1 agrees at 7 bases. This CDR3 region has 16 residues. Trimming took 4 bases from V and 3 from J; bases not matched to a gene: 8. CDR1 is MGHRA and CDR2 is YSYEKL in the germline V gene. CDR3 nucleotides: TGCGCCAGCAGCCTTAGGACAGGATCCCACACCGGGGAGCTGTTTTTT. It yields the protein CASSLRTGSHTGELFF.

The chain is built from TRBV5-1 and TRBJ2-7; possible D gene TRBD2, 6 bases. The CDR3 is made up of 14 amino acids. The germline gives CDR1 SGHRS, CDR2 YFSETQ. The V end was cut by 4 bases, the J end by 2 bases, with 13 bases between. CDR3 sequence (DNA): TGCGCCAGCAGCCTCACGGGAGACACCTACGAGCAGTACTTC. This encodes CASSLTGDTYEQYF.

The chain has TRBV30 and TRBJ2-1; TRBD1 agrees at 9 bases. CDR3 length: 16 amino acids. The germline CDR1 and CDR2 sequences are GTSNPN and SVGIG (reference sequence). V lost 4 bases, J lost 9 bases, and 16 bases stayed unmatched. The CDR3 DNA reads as TGTGCCTGGACTCCATCCGGGACAGGGTGGAGCACTGAGCAGTTCTTC. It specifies CAWTPSGTGWSTEQFF.

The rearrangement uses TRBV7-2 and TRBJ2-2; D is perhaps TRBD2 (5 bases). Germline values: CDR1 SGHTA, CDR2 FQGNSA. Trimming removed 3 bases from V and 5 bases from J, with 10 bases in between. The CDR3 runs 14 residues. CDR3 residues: CASSFNWETGELFF. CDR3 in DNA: TGTGCCAGCAGCTTTAATTGGGAGACCGGGGAGCTGTTTTTT.

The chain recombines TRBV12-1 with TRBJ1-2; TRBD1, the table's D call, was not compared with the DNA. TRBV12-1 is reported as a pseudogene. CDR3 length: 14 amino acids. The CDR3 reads CASSSKQGREVYTF. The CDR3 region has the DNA TGTGCCAGCAGCTCCAAACAGGGGCGGGAAGTCTACACCTTC.

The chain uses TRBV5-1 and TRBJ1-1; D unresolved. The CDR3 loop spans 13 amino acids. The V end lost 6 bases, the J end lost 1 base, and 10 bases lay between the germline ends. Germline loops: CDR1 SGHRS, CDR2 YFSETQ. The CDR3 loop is CASKRAENTEAFF. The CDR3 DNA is TGCGCCAGCAAGAGGGCTGAGAACACTGAAGCTTTCTTT.

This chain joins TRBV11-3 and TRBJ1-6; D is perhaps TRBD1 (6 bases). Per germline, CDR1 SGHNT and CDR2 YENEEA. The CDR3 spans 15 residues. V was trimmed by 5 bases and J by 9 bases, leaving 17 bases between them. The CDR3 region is CASSRGGLVSSPLHF. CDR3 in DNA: TGTGCCAGCAGCCGCGGGGGCCTTGTATCTTCACCCCTCCACTTT.